This entry features one T cell receptor (beta chain) sequence. This specimen belongs to a study of blood T cell repertoires in COVID-19. Study as a whole: Sites across the United States, Italy and Spain contributed samples from acute and convalescent COVID-19. The cDNA or gDNA used as material had been derived from T cells, B-cell-depleted T cells, or PBMCs.

This table comes from immunoSEQ multiplex PCR, and its TCRdb copy is limited to in-frame clones, with some not included. This table has around 300,000 clones, 65% to 90% appearing once. The CDR3 loop spans 14 amino acids. The V and J ends lost 6 bases and 2 bases, in that order; junction bases with no gene match: 6. Germline CDR1 SNHLY, CDR2 FYNNEI. The Seattle patients, enrolled during active infection, were followed longitudinally. This TCR was sampled from a woman between 65 and 79 years old with COVID-19, enrolled during active disease. The specimen sequenced was peripheral blood. The chain has TRBV2 and TRBJ2-5; TRBD2 aligns across 7 bases. The CDR3 DNA follows: TGTGCCAGCAGACCCGGAGCGGGACAAGAGACCCAGTACTTC. Protein product: CASRPGAGQETQYF.